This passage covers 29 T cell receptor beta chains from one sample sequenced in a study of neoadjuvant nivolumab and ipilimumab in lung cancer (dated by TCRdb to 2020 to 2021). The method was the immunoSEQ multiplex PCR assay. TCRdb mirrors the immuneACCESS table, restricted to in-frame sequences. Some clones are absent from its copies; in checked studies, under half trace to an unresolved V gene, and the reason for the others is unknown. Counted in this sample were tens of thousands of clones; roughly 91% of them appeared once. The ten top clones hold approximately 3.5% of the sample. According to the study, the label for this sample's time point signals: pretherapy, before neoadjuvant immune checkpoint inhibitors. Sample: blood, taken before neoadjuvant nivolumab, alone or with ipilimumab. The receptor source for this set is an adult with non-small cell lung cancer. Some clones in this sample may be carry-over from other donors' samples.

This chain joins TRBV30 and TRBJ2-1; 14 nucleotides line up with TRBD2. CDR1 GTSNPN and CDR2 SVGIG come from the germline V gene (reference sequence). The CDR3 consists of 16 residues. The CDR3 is CALSAGGTSGSNEQFF. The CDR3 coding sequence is TGTGCTCTCTCGGCGGGGGGGACTAGCGGGAGCAATGAGCAGTTCTTC.

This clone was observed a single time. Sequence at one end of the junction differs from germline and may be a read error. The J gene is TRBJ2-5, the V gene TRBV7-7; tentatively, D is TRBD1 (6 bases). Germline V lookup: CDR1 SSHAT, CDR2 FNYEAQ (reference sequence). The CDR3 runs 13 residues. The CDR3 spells CASSLGGQETQYF. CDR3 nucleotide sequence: TGTGCTAGCAGCTTAGGGGGACAAGAGACCCAGTACTTC.

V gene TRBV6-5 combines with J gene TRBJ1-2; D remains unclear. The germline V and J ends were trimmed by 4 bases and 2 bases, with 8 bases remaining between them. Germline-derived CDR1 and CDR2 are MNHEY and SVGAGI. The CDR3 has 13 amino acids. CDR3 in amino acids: CASSFGRNYGYTF. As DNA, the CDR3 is TGTGCCAGCAGTTTTGGCAGGAACTATGGCTACACCTTC.

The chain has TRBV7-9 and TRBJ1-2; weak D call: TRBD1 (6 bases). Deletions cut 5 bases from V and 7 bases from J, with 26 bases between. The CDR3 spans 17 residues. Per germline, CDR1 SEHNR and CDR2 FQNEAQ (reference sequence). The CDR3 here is CASSLSIIPGDFGGYTF. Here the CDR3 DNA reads TGTGCCAGCAGCCTAAGCATTATCCCAGGGGATTTCGGTGGCTACACCTTC.

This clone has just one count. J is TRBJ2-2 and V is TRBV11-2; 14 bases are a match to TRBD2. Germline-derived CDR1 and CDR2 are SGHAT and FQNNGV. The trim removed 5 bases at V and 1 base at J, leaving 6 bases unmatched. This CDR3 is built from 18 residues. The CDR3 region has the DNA TGTGCCAGCAGCCTACGGACTAGCGGGAGGCTGAACACCGGGGAGCTGTTTTTT. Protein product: CASSLRTSGRLNTGELFF.

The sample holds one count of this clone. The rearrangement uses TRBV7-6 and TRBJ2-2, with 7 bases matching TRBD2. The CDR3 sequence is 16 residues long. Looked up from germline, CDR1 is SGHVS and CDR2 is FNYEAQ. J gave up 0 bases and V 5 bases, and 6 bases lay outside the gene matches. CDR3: CASSILATTNTGELFF. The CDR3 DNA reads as TGTGCCAGCAGCATACTAGCGACTACGAACACCGGGGAGCTGTTTTTT.

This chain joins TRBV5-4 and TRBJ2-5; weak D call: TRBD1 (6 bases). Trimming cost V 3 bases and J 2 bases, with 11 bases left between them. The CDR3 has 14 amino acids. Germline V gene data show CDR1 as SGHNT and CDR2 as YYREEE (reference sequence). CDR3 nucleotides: TGTGCCAGCAGCTGGGGGCCCATTCAAGAGACCCAGTACTTC. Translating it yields CASSWGPIQETQYF. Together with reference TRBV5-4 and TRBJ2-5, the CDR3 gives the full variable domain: ETGVTQSPTHLIKTRGQQVTLRCSSQSGHNTVSWYQQALGQGPQFIFQYYREEENGRGNFPPRFSGLQFPNYSSELNVNALELDDSALYLCASSWGPIQETQYFGPGTRLLVL.

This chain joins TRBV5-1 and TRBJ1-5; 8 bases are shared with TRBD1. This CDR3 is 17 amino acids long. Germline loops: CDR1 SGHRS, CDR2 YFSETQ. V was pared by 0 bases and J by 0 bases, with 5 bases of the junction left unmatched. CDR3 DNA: TGCGCCAGCAGCTTGGGGACAGGGCGCAATAGCAATCAGCCCCAGCATTTT. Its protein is CASSLGTGRNSNQPQHF.

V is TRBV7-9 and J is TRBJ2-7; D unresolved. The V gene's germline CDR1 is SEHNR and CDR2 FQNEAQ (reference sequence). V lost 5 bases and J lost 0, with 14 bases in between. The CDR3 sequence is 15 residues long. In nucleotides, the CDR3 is TGTGCCAGCAGCCCCCCCCCTAGGTTCTCCTACGAGCAGTACTTC. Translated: CASSPPPRFSYEQYF.

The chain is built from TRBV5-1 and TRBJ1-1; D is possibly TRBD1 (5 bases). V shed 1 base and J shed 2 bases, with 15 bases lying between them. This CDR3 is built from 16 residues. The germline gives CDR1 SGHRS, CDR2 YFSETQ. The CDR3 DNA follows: TGCGCCAGCAGCTTGCGGGCAGGGTCGGGAAACACTGAAGCTTTCTTT. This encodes CASSLRAGSGNTEAFF.

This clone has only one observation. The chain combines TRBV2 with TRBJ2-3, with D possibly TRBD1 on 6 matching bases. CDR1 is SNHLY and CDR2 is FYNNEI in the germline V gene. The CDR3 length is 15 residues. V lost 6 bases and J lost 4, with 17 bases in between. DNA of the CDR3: TGTGCCAGCAGCCGACTGAGAGGGGGAGCAGATACGCAGTATTTT. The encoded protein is CASSRLRGGADTQYF.

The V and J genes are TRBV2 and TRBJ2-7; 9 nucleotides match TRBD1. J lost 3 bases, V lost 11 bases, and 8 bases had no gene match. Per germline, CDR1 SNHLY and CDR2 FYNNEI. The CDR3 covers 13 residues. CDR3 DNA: TGTGCCGGAAAACAGGGGGCGGGCTACGAGCAGTACTTC. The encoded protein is CAGKQGAGYEQYF.

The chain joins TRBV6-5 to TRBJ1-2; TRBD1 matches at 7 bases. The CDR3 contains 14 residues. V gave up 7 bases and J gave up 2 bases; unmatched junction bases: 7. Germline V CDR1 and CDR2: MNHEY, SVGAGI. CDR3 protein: CASTRGQSNYGYTF. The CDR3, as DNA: TGTGCCAGCACCCGGGGACAGAGCAACTATGGCTACACCTTC.

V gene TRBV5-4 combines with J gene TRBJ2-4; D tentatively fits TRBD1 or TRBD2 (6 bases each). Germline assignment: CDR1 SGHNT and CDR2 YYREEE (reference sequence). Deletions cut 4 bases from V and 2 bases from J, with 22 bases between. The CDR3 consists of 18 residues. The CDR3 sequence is CASSPGGGGRWTKNIQYF. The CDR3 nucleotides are TGTGCCAGCAGCCCCGGGGGTGGGGGGCGCTGGACCAAAAACATTCAGTACTTC. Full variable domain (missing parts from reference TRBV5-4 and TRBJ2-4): ETGVTQSPTHLIKTRGQQVTLRCSSQSGHNTVSWYQQALGQGPQFIFQYYREEENGRGNFPPRFSGLQFPNYSSELNVNALELDDSALYLCASSPGGGGRWTKNIQYFGAGTRLSVL.

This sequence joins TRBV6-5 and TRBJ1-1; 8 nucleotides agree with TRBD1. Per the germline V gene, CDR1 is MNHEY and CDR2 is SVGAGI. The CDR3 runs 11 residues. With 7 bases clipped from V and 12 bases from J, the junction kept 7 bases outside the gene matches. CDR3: CASTRTGIPFF. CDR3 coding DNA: TGTGCCAGCACTAGGACAGGGATCCCTTTCTTT.

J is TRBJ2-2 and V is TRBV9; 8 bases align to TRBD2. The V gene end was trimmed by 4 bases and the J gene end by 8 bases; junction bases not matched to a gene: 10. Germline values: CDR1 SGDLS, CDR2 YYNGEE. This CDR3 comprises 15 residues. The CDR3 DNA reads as TGTGCCAGCAGCCTTAGTCCGGGAGGGGCTGGGGAGCTGTTTTTT. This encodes CASSLSPGGAGELFF. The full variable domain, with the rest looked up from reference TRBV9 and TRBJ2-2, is DSGVTQTPKHLITATGQRVTLRCSPRSGDLSVYWYQQSLDQGLQFLIQYYNGEERAKGNILERFSAQQFPDLHSELNLSSLELGDSALYFCASSLSPGGAGELFFGEGSRLTVL.

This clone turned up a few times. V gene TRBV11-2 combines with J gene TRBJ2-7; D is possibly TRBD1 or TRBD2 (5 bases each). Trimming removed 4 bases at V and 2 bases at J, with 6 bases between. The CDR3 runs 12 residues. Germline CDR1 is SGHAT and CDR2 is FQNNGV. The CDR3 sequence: CASSWGTYEQYF. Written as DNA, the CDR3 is TGTGCCAGCAGCTGGGGGACCTACGAGCAGTACTTC. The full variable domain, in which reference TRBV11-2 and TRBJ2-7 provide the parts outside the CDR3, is EAGVAQSPRYKIIEKRQSVAFWCNPISGHATLYWYQQILGQGPKLLIQFQNNGVVDDSQLPKDRFSAERLKGVDSTLKIQPAKLEDSAVYLCASSWGTYEQYFGPGTRLTVT.

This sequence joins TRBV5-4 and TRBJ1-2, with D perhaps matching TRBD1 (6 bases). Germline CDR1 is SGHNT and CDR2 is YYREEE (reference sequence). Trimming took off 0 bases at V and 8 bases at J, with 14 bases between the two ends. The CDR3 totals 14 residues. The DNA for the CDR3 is TGTGCCAGCAGCTTGGATCCAGGGGAAAGAGGCTACACCTTC. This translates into CASSLDPGERGYTF.

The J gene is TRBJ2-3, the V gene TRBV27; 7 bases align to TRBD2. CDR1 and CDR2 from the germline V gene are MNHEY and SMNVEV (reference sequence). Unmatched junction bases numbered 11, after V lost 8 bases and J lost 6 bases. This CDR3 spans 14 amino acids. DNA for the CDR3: TGTGCCAGCCGGGGGGAACGGTACAGTGATACGCAGTATTTT. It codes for CASRGERYSDTQYF.

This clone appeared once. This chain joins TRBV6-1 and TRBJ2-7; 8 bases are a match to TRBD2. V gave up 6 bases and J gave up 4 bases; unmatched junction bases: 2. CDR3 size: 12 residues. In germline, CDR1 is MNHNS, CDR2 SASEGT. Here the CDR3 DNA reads TGTGCCAGCAGCCCGGGGGGGTACGAGCAGTACTTC. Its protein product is CASSPGGYEQYF.

The CDR3 loop is CASSELGTGGEQYF. The CDR3 bases are TGTGCCAGCAGTGAACTTGGGACAGGGGGCGAGCAGTACTTC. The V gene is TRBV25-1, the J gene TRBJ2-7, with TRBD1 matching 11 bases. Germline assignment: CDR1 MGHDK and CDR2 SYGVNS. This CDR3 is 14 amino acids long. J was trimmed by 6 bases and V by 2 bases; bases with no gene match: 3.

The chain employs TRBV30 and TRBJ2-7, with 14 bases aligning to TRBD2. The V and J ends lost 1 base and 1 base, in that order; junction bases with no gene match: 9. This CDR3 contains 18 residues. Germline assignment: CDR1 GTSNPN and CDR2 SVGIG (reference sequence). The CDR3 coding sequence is TGTGCCTGGAGTGAAGCGACTAGCGGGAGGGCCTGGTCCTACGAGCAGTACTTC. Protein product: CAWSEATSGRAWSYEQYF.

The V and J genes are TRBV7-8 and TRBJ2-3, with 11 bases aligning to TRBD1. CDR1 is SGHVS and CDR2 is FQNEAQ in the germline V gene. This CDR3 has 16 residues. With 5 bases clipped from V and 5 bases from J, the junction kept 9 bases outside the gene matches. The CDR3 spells CASSMRTGGAEDTQYF. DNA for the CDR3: TGTGCCAGCAGCATGAGGACAGGGGGCGCCGAAGATACGCAGTATTTT.

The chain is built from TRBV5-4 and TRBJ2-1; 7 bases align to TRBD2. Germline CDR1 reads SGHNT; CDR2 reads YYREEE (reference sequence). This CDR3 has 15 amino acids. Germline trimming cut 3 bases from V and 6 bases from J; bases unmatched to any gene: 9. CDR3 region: CASSYGTTPVNEQFF. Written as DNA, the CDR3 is TGTGCCAGCAGCTACGGGACTACCCCCGTCAATGAGCAGTTCTTC.

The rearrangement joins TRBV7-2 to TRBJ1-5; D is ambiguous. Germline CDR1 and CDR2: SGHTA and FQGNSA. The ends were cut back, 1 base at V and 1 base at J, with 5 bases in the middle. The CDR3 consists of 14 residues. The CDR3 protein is CASSLGQSNQPQHF. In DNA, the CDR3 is TGTGCCAGCAGCTTAGGGCAGAGCAATCAGCCCCAGCATTTT. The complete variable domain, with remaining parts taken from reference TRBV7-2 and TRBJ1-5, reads GAGVSQSPSNKVTEKGKDVELRCDPISGHTALYWYRQSLGQGLEFLIYFQGNSAPDKSGLPSDRFSAERTGGSVSTLTIQRTQQEDSAVYLCASSLGQSNQPQHFGDGTRLSIL.

DNA of the CDR3: TGCGCCAGCAGCTTGTTTGGGGACGAGCAGTACTTC. Translated, it gives CASSLFGDEQYF. The chain employs TRBV5-1 and TRBJ2-7; D is uncertain. Germline assignment: CDR1 SGHRS and CDR2 YFSETQ. V shed 1 base and J shed 5 bases, with 7 bases lying between them. The CDR3 has 12 amino acids.

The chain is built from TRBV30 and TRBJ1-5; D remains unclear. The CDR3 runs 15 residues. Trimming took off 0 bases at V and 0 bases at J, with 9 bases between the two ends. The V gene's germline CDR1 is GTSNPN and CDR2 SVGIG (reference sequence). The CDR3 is CAWSVQGNSNQPQHF. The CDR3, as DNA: TGTGCCTGGAGTGTACAAGGAAATAGCAATCAGCCCCAGCATTTT.

CDR3 coding DNA: TGTGCCGCGAGTGGTGCTGGGACCGGGGAGCTGTTTTTT. This encodes CAASGAGTGELFF. The chain joins TRBV30 to TRBJ2-2; D is uncertain. Germline V gene lookup returns CDR1 GTSNPN and CDR2 SVGIG (reference sequence). The CDR3 totals 13 residues. V was shortened by 8 bases and J by 5 bases, with 15 bases between the two germline ends.

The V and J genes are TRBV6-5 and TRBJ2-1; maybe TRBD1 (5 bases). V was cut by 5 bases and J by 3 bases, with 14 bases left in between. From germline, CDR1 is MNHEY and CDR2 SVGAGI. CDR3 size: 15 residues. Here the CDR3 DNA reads TGTGCCAGCAGTCCTGATGCAGGGTACTACAATGAGCAGTTCTTC. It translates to CASSPDAGYYNEQFF.